At least ten counts were recorded for the clone carrying this TCR beta chain. V was pared by 0 bases and J by 1 base, with 5 bases between. CDR3 length: 14 amino acids. Germline V gene lookup returns CDR1 SGHKS and CDR2 YYEKEE (reference sequence). This sample stems from a study of T cells in Graves' hyperthyroidism and ophthalmopathy. Amplification of TCR beta CDR3 regions was performed using RNA transcripts as template. Initially, a first-round RT-PCR of the TCR CDR3 employed the HTBI primer set. TCRdb processed the multiplex PCR reads anew with MiXCR; each CDR3 protein has one entry. The table includes approximately 590,000 distinct CDR3 sequences, less than 20% detected once.

The sequenced material came from blood. This chain connects TRBV5-5 to TRBJ1-5; D unresolved. This TCR derives from a woman aged 25-40 years with Graves' hyperthyroidism. The CDR3 region has the DNA TGTGCCAGCAGCTTGGCCCTGAGCAATCAGCCCCAGCATTTT. It yields the protein CASSLALSNQPQHF.